This TCR beta chain stems from a study of tumor and adjacent non-tumor tissue in lung cancer. The length of the CDR3 is 17 residues. Looked up from germline, CDR1 is MGHRA and CDR2 is YSYEKL. J was trimmed by 3 bases and V by 11 bases; bases with no gene match: 17. A modified ARM-PCR protocol with three rounds of nested PCR amplified TCRbeta. TCRdb re-derived calls from the multiplex PCR reads in MiXCR, one entry per CDR3 protein. The sample has around 79,000 distinct CDR3 sequences, approximately 77% seen once. This sample's RNA came from whole unsorted tissue. The sample consisted of lung tumor tissue. The clonotype was recovered from a woman aged 40-49 years with non-small cell lung cancer. The rearrangement uses TRBV4-1 and TRBJ2-5; 11 bases map to TRBD2. The CDR3 coding sequence is TGCGCCTGCGGCCGGATAGCGGGGGGGGTTGAGAAAGAGACCCAGTACTTC. Translation gives CACGRIAGGVEKETQYF.